The entry that follows covers one TCR beta chain sequence. Its antigen is not known. Libraries were prepared by immunoSEQ multiplex PCR; TCRdb keeps only in-frame clonotypes and omits some of them. The table shows just over 150,000 clones, with 90% occurring only once. The data stem from a study of T cell responses to AZD1222 COVID-19 vaccine. Study outcomes and limitations: A mostly white British donor set with more females was recruited, and clonal diversity was possibly underestimated. Seropositivity was recorded at baseline in only six AZD1222 recipients. Spike as a whole was targeted by vaccine-associated CD4 TCRs, dominant at 160-218 and 743-854. Reportedly, nearly half of unique spike TCRs recognized epitopes outside B.1.351/B.1.1.7 mutations.

The CDR3 consists of 15 residues. Trimming took 6 bases from V and 0 from J, leaving 15 bases between them. CDR1 is MNHEY and CDR2 is SMNVEV in the germline V gene (reference sequence). The V call is TRBV27, the J call TRBJ2-7; D is perhaps TRBD2 (5 bases). This material consisted of peripheral blood, taken 28 days after the second AZD1222 dose. The clonotype comes from an adult who received the AZD1222 COVID-19 vaccine. The CDR3 sequence: CASRVTSGHSYEQYF. CDR3 coding DNA: TGTGCCAGCAGGGTCACCAGCGGCCACTCCTACGAGCAGTACTTC.